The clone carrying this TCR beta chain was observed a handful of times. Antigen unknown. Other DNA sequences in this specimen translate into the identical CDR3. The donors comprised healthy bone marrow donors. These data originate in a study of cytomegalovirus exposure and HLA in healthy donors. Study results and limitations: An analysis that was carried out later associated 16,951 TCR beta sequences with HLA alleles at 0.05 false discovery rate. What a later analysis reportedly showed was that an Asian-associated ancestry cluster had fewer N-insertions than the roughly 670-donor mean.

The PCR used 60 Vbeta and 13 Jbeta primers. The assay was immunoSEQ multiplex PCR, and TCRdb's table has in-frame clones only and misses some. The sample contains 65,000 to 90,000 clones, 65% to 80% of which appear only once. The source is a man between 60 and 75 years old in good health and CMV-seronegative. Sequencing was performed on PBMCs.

The CDR3 spells CASSLGGFGTDTQYF. For the CDR3, the DNA is TGCGCCAGCAGCTTGGGAGGATTCGGCACAGATACGCAGTATTTT. The rearrangement links TRBV5-1 to TRBJ2-3, with D unclear. This CDR3 contains 15 residues. V was cut by 0 bases and J by 1 base, with 9 bases left in between. Germline assignment: CDR1 SGHRS and CDR2 YFSETQ.